This T cell receptor (beta chain) originates from a study of CD8+CD57+ T cells in acquired aplastic anemia. Profiles of TCR beta VDJ and CDR3 were generated from a genomic DNA template. TCRdb re-called the reads with MiXCR, one entry per CDR3 protein. The sample gives 95,000 to 150,000 distinct CDR3 sequences, over 30% of which show up once; about 2.6% is in the top ten. The CDR3 is made up of 16 amino acids. Germline V gene data show CDR1 as SGHKS and CDR2 as YYEKEE (reference sequence). V was pared by 4 bases and J by 5 bases, with 11 bases of the junction left unmatched. The table lists this clonotype with many counts. It was patients with CD8+CD57+ cell expansion by flow cytometry who were chosen for sequencing.

The J gene is TRBJ2-2, the V gene TRBV5-5, with TRBD1 matching 7 bases. The sample taken for sequencing was sorted CD4+, CD8+, or CD8+CD57+ T cells (not recorded which) from PBMCs. The clonotype comes from a human donor with aplastic anemia. DNA for the CDR3: TGTGCCAGCAGCATTCCCGGGACAGCCTTGACCGGGGAGCTGTTTTTT. This codes for CASSIPGTALTGELFF.